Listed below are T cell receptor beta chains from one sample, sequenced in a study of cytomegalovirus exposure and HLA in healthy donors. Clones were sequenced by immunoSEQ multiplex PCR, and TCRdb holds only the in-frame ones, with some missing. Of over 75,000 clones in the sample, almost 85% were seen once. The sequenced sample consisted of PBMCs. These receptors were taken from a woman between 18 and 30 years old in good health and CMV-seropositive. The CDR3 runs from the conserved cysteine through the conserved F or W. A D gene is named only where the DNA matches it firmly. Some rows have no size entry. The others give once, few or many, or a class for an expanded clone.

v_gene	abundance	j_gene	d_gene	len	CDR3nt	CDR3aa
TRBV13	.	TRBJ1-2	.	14	TGTGCCAGCAGCGGTAGTAAGGGAGTGGATGGCTACACCTTC	CASSGSKGVDGYTF
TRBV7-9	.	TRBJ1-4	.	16	TGTGCCAGCAGCCCACCTGGCAGGGGAGTTAATGAAAAACTGTTTTTT	CASSPPGRGVNEKLFF
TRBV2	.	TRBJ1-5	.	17	TGTGCCAGCAGTGATGACGCGGACAGAGGCGGCAATCAGCCCCAGCATTTT	CASSDDADRGGNQPQHF
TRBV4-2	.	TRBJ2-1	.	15	TGTGCCAGCAGCCAAGACCGCGGCAGCAGCAATGAGCAGTTCTTC	CASSQDRGSSNEQFF
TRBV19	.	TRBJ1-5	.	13	TGTGCCAGTAATCCGGGAGGCAATCAGCCCCAGCATTTT	CASNPGGNQPQHF
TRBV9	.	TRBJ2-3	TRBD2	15	TGTGCCAGCAGCGTAGGGACTAGCGACCTTGATACGCAGTATTTT	CASSVGTSDLDTQYF
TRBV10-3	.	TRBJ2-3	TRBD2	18	TGTGCCATCAGTGAGGAATTATGGGCTAGCGGGGGGGCGGATACGCAGTATTTT	CAISEELWASGGADTQYF
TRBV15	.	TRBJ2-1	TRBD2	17	TGTGCCACCAGCCAGAACCGTCCGGGACTAGTCTACAATGAGCAGTTCTTC	CATSQNRPGLVYNEQFF
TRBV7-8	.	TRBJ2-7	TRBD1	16	TGTGCCAGCAGCTCACAGACAGGGGGCAGCTCCTACGAGCAGTACTTC	CASSSQTGGSSYEQYF
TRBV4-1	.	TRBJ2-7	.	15	TGCGCCAGCAGCCCTACCCAAGGGGGATCCTACGAGCAGTACTTC	CASSPTQGGSYEQYF
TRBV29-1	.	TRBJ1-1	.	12	TGCAGCGCGTCCGAGGGTCACACTGAAGCTTTCTTT	CSASEGHTEAFF
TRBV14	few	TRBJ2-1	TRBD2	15	TGTGCCAGCAGCCAAGAACTAGCGGGAGCTCGTGAGCAGTTCTTC	CASSQELAGAREQFF
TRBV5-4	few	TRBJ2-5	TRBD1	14	TGTGCCAGCAGCTTGCCCGACAGGGTGGAGACCCAGTACTTC	CASSLPDRVETQYF
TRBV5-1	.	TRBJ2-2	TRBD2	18	TGCGCCAGCAGCCGGGGACTAGCGGGAGGACCGAACACCGGGGAGCTGTTTTTT	CASSRGLAGGPNTGELFF
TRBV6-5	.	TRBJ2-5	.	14	TGTGCCAGCAGTCGCAGGAAATTACAAGAGACCCAGTACTTC	CASSRRKLQETQYF
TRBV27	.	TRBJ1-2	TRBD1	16	TGTGCCAGCAGTTCCGGGACAGGGGTGAAGGGCTATGGCTACACCTTC	CASSSGTGVKGYGYTF
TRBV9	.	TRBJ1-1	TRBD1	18	TGTGCCAGCAGCGTAGAGGAAGGGACAGGTCATGCGAACACTGAAGCTTTCTTT	CASSVEEGTGHANTEAFF
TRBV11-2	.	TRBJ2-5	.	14	TGTGCCAGCAGCTTAGTATGGGCAACCCGGACCCAGTACTTC	CASSLVWATRTQYF
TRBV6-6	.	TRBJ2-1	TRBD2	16	TGTGCCAGCAGTTACTCCCCCCTCGGGACTATCAATGAGCAGTTCTTC	CASSYSPLGTINEQFF
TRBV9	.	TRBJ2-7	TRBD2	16	TGTGCCAGCAGCGTAGGACTAGGACTAGCTTCCTACGAGCAGTACTTC	CASSVGLGLASYEQYF
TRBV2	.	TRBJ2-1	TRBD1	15	TGTGCCAGCAGTGATTGGACAGGGTTTTACAATGAGCAGTTCTTC	CASSDWTGFYNEQFF
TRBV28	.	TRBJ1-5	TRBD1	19	TGTGCCAGCAGTCCACTCCCACGGACAGGTCGAGTTAGCAATCAGCCCCAGCATTTT	CASSPLPRTGRVSNQPQHF
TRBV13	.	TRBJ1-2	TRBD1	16	TGTGCCAGCAGCTTATTTTCCGGGACAGACAACTATGGCTACACCTTC	CASSLFSGTDNYGYTF
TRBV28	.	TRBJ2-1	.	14	TGTGCCAGCAGCTTAGGACTCTTTGCGGCTGAGCAGTTCTTC	CASSLGLFAAEQFF
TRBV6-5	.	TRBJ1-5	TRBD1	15	TGTGCCAGCCAGGACAGGTACCAAAGCAATCAGCCCCAGCATTTT	CASQDRYQSNQPQHF
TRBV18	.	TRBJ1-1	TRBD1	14	TGTGCCAGCTCAATCCGACAGGGGTTGGATGTAGCTTTCTTT	CASSIRQGLDVAFF
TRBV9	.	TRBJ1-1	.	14	TGTGCCAGCAGCGTAGCTGGAGGGTCCACTGAAGCTTTCTTT	CASSVAGGSTEAFF
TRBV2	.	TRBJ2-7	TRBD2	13	TGTGCCAGCAGTGAGCGGGAGGATTCCGAGCAGTACTTC	CASSEREDSEQYF
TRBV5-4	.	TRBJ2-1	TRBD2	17	TGTGTCAGCAGCTACGCTTTGGCGGGAGTAGGGAACAATGAGCAGTTCTTC	CVSSYALAGVGNNEQFF
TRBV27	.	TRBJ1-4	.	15	TGTGCCAGCAGTACCAGGGCCCTAGGTCGGGAAAAACTGTTTTTT	CASSTRALGREKLFF
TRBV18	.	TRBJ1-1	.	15	TGTGCCAGCTCACCAGACGCCGACATGAACACTGAAGCTTTCTTT	CASSPDADMNTEAFF
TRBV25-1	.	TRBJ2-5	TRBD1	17	TGTGCCAGCAGTGAACCGGGACAGGGGACAAGGCACGTAACCCAGTACTTC	CASSEPGQGTRHVTQYF
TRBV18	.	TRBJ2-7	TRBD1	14	TGTGCCAGCTCGCGAGACAGGGCGGACTACGAGCAGTACTTC	CASSRDRADYEQYF
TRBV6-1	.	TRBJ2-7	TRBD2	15	TGTGCCAGCAGGGCCCGGACTAGCACGAGCTACGAGCAGTACTTC	CASRARTSTSYEQYF
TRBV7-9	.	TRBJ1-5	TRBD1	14	TGTGCCAGCGGGGGAGACAGGGAAAGGCAGCCCCAGCATTTT	CASGGDRERQPQHF
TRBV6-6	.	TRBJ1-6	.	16	TGTGCCAGCGGTACGGGGACAAGGTTCCCCAATTCACCCCTCCACTTT	CASGTGTRFPNSPLHF
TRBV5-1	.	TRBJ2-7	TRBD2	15	TGCGCCAGCAGCTTGACTAGCGGGACCCGCTACGAGCAGTACTTC	CASSLTSGTRYEQYF
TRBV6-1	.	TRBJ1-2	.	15	TGTGCCAGCAGTGAAGCGAATTCCGCGGCCGGCGGCTACACCTTC	CASSEANSAAGGYTF
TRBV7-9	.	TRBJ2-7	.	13	TGTGCCAGCAGCTTAACAGAGAACTACGAGCAGTACTTC	CASSLTENYEQYF
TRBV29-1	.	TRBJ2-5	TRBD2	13	TGCAGCGTTGAGGGGCTAGCGGGCGAGACCCAGTACTTC	CSVEGLAGETQYF
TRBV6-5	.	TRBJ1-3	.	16	TGTGCCAGCAGTTACTCGAGGTGGAGCTCTGGAAACACCATATATTTT	CASSYSRWSSGNTIYF
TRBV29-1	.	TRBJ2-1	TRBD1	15	TGCAGCGTTGGACTGGACAGGGTCTCAGCGAATGAGCAGTTCTTC	CSVGLDRVSANEQFF
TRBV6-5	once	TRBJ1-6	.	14	TGTGCCAGCAGTTTTGGAGGATCCCAGACACCCCTCCACTTT	CASSFGGSQTPLHF
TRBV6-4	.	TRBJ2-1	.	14	TGTGCCAGCACTCGCGCCCACGGTGACAATGAGCAGTTCTTC	CASTRAHGDNEQFF
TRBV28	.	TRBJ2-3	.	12	TGTGCCAGCAGTTCCCCCAGGGATACGCAGTATTTT	CASSSPRDTQYF